This T cell receptor (beta chain) was sequenced in a study of cytomegalovirus exposure and HLA in healthy donors. This PCR relied on a set of 60 Vbeta primers and 13 Jbeta primers. This table comes from immunoSEQ multiplex PCR, and its TCRdb copy is limited to in-frame clones, with some not included. The repertoire consists of about 160,000 clones, with 80% occurring once and the leading ten covering around 4.5%. Study results and limitations: The classifier reportedly diagnosed cytomegalovirus status with high sensitivity and specificity. Clonal expansion was found to be greater in HLA-associated TCR beta chains than in equally common others in a later analysis. A later analysis reportedly found that, within productive TCRs, an Asian-associated ancestry cluster had fewer N-insertions than the mean observed across the roughly 730 donors.

Regarding this clone: Its target is not known.

CDR1 MNHEY and CDR2 SVGAGI come from the germline V gene. V was shortened by 6 bases and J by 8 bases, with 16 bases between the two germline ends. The CDR3 spans 13 residues. This clonotype was obtained from a man under 40 in good health and CMV-seronegative. Sequenced sample: PBMCs. The gene calls are TRBV6-5 and TRBJ1-2; perhaps TRBD1 as D (6 bases). CDR3 sequence (DNA): TGTGCCAGCAGCCGGAACAGGGACCGCGGCTACACCTTC. This codes for CASSRNRDRGYTF.